The rows below give T cell receptor beta chains drawn from one sample of a study of blood T cell repertoires in COVID-19. Clones were read by immunoSEQ multiplex PCR, and TCRdb kept only the in-frame ones, dropping some. The data show 250,000 to 350,000 clones, around 89% seen once. Sequenced material: peripheral blood. All receptors come from a woman between 45 and 60 years old with COVID-19, enrolled during active disease. Each CDR3 is given with its conserved first and last residue. Fields, in order: V gene, J gene, clone size, D gene, CDR3 protein, CDR3 DNA. D genes are given only for firm matches. Size tells how often a clone was seen (once, few, many) or the class of an expanded clone, and some rows leave it out.

v_call: TRBV15; j_call: TRBJ2-7; clone_size: .; d_call: .; cdr3_aa: CATSSLTEEEQYF; cdr3_nt: TGTGCCACCAGCAGTCTCACGGAGGAGGAGCAGTACTTC
v_call: TRBV19; j_call: TRBJ1-1; clone_size: .; d_call: TRBD1; cdr3_aa: CASTQTGTGGSEAFF; cdr3_nt: TGTGCCAGCACCCAAACCGGGACAGGGGGAAGTGAAGCTTTCTTT
v_call: TRBV7-9; j_call: TRBJ2-1; clone_size: .; d_call: .; cdr3_aa: CASSLTTNEQFF; cdr3_nt: TGTGCCAGCAGCTTAACTACCAATGAGCAGTTCTTC
v_call: TRBV6-5; j_call: TRBJ1-1; clone_size: .; d_call: TRBD1; cdr3_aa: CAGDRGRTEAFF; cdr3_nt: TGTGCCGGAGACAGGGGGCGGACTGAAGCTTTCTTT
v_call: TRBV3-1/TRBV3-2; j_call: TRBJ1-4; clone_size: .; d_call: .; cdr3_aa: CASSQDGGPGEKLFF; cdr3_nt: TGTGCCAGCAGCCAAGATGGCGGTCCGGGTGAAAAACTGTTTTTT
v_call: TRBV24-1; j_call: TRBJ1-1; clone_size: many; d_call: TRBD1; cdr3_aa: CATRTGASTEAFF; cdr3_nt: TGTGCCACCCGGACAGGTGCTAGCACTGAAGCTTTCTTT
v_call: TRBV27; j_call: TRBJ2-7; clone_size: .; d_call: TRBD2; cdr3_aa: CATPSGRRLCEQYF; cdr3_nt: TGTGCCACCCCTAGCGGGAGGAGGTTATGCGAGCAGTACTTC
v_call: TRBV19; j_call: TRBJ1-2; clone_size: .; d_call: .; cdr3_aa: CASTPLGGRGYGYTF; cdr3_nt: TGTGCCAGTACCCCCTTGGGGGGACGGGGCTATGGCTACACCTTC
v_call: TRBV30; j_call: TRBJ1-2; clone_size: .; d_call: .; cdr3_aa: CAWTSGAVNYGYTF; cdr3_nt: TGTGCCTGGACGTCAGGGGCCGTGAACTATGGCTACACCTTC
v_call: TRBV5-1; j_call: TRBJ2-6; clone_size: .; d_call: .; cdr3_aa: CASSSAQGSGANVLTF; cdr3_nt: TGCGCCAGCAGCTCCGCGCAGGGGTCTGGGGCCAACGTCCTGACTTTC
v_call: TRBV11-2; j_call: TRBJ2-1; clone_size: .; d_call: .; cdr3_aa: CASSLITGGLSLF; cdr3_nt: TGTGCCAGCAGCTTAATAACCGGGGGGCTCTCTCTCTTC
v_call: TRBV6-5; j_call: TRBJ1-1; clone_size: .; d_call: .; cdr3_aa: CASSTTVNTEAFF; cdr3_nt: TGTGCCAGCAGCACGACAGTGAACACTGAAGCTTTCTTT
v_call: TRBV5-6; j_call: TRBJ1-2; clone_size: .; d_call: .; cdr3_aa: CASSLLEGQANYGYTF; cdr3_nt: TGTGCCAGCAGCTTGTTGGAGGGCCAAGCTAACTATGGCTACACCTTC
v_call: TRBV20-1; j_call: TRBJ2-5; clone_size: .; d_call: TRBD2; cdr3_aa: CSASMDPGLAAGETQYF; cdr3_nt: TGCAGTGCTAGTATGGACCCGGGACTAGCTGCTGGAGAGACCCAGTACTTC
v_call: TRBV24-1; j_call: TRBJ1-3; clone_size: once; d_call: .; cdr3_aa: CATSPGYGNTIYF; cdr3_nt: TGTGCCACCAGTCCGGGGTATGGAAACACCATATATTTT
v_call: TRBV29-1; j_call: TRBJ2-6; clone_size: .; d_call: .; cdr3_aa: CSVEGLRANVLTF; cdr3_nt: TGCAGCGTTGAAGGTCTCCGGGCCAACGTCCTGACTTTC
v_call: TRBV30; j_call: TRBJ2-1; clone_size: .; d_call: TRBD1; cdr3_aa: CAWSTRTGGGNEQFF; cdr3_nt: TGTGCCTGGAGTACACGGACAGGGGGCGGGAATGAGCAGTTCTTC
v_call: TRBV5-1; j_call: TRBJ2-3; clone_size: .; d_call: TRBD2; cdr3_aa: CASRLLLLAGDYRGSDTQYF; cdr3_nt: TGCGCCAGCAGGTTACTACTACTAGCGGGGGACTACAGGGGATCAGATACGCAGTATTTT
v_call: TRBV6-5; j_call: TRBJ2-7; clone_size: .; d_call: TRBD1; cdr3_aa: CASSRDRGLYEQYF; cdr3_nt: TGTGCCAGCAGTCGCGACAGGGGACTCTACGAGCAGTACTTC
v_call: TRBV6-1; j_call: TRBJ1-2; clone_size: .; d_call: .; cdr3_aa: CASSEGVEGYTF; cdr3_nt: TGTGCCAGCAGTGAAGGGGTGGAGGGCTACACCTTC
v_call: TRBV18; j_call: TRBJ1-5; clone_size: once; d_call: TRBD1; cdr3_aa: CASSQGQSAMGQPQHF; cdr3_nt: TGTGCCAGCTCACAGGGACAGTCGGCGATGGGTCAGCCCCAGCATTTT
v_call: TRBV4-3; j_call: TRBJ2-3; clone_size: .; d_call: TRBD2; cdr3_aa: CASSQEGTTSTDTQYF; cdr3_nt: TGCGCCAGCAGCCAAGAAGGGACTACTAGCACAGATACGCAGTATTTT
v_call: TRBV10-1; j_call: TRBJ2-7; clone_size: .; d_call: .; cdr3_aa: CASSDQKLVTEQYF; cdr3_nt: TGCGCCAGCAGTGACCAAAAACTAGTTACAGAGCAGTACTTC
v_call: TRBV6-1; j_call: TRBJ2-5; clone_size: .; d_call: TRBD2; cdr3_aa: CASSEEYGLAGGETQYF; cdr3_nt: TGTGCCAGCAGTGAAGAGTACGGTCTAGCGGGAGGAGAGACCCAGTACTTC
v_call: TRBV6-5; j_call: TRBJ1-3; clone_size: .; d_call: TRBD1; cdr3_aa: CASSYGRGPGNTIYF; cdr3_nt: TGTGCCAGCAGTTACGGTAGGGGGCCTGGAAACACCATATATTTT
v_call: TRBV6-4; j_call: TRBJ1-1; clone_size: .; d_call: .; cdr3_aa: CASSEEEGYTEAFF; cdr3_nt: TGTGCCAGCAGTGAAGAGGAGGGCTACACTGAAGCTTTCTTT
v_call: TRBV5-5; j_call: TRBJ1-1; clone_size: .; d_call: TRBD1; cdr3_aa: CASSPDRGRDTEAFF; cdr3_nt: TGTGCCAGCAGCCCAGACAGGGGTCGGGACACTGAAGCTTTCTTT
v_call: TRBV6-5; j_call: TRBJ1-2; clone_size: .; d_call: .; cdr3_aa: CASSYSMSGANYGYTF; cdr3_nt: TGTGCCAGCAGTTACTCGATGTCAGGGGCGAACTATGGCTACACCTTC
v_call: TRBV18; j_call: TRBJ1-3; clone_size: .; d_call: .; cdr3_aa: CASSPKRGGNTIYF; cdr3_nt: TGTGCCAGCTCACCAAAGCGGGGAGGAAACACCATATATTTT
v_call: TRBV3-1/TRBV3-2; j_call: TRBJ1-4; clone_size: .; d_call: .; cdr3_aa: CASKFRGESEKLFF; cdr3_nt: TGTGCCAGCAAATTCAGGGGCGAGAGTGAAAAACTGTTTTTT
v_call: TRBV10-3; j_call: TRBJ2-1; clone_size: .; d_call: .; cdr3_aa: CAISGQGNEQFF; cdr3_nt: TGTGCCATCAGTGGGCAGGGAAATGAGCAGTTCTTC
v_call: TRBV10-3; j_call: TRBJ2-7; clone_size: .; d_call: TRBD2; cdr3_aa: CAISGFLRGSSEQYF; cdr3_nt: TGTGCCATCAGTGGGTTCTTACGCGGGAGTAGTGAGCAGTACTTC
v_call: TRBV27; j_call: TRBJ2-1; clone_size: few; d_call: .; cdr3_aa: CATRREYNEQFF; cdr3_nt: TGTGCCACCAGACGTGAGTACAATGAGCAGTTCTTC
v_call: TRBV23-1; j_call: TRBJ2-3; clone_size: .; d_call: .; cdr3_aa: CASSPSPSDTQYF; cdr3_nt: TGCGCCAGCAGTCCCTCTCCGTCAGATACGCAGTATTTT
v_call: TRBV24-1; j_call: TRBJ2-1; clone_size: .; d_call: .; cdr3_aa: CATSDHGTLNNEQFF; cdr3_nt: TGTGCCACCAGTGATCACGGGACTCTAAACAATGAGCAGTTCTTC
v_call: TRBV3-1/TRBV3-2; j_call: TRBJ2-2; clone_size: .; d_call: .; cdr3_aa: CASSQETGRQDDGELFF; cdr3_nt: TGTGCCAGCAGCCAAGAAACAGGAAGACAGGACGACGGGGAGCTGTTTTTT
v_call: TRBV5-6; j_call: TRBJ2-5; clone_size: .; d_call: TRBD2; cdr3_aa: CASSLLAGALQETQYF; cdr3_nt: TGTGCCAGCAGCCTTTTAGCGGGAGCCCTCCAAGAGACCCAGTACTTC
v_call: TRBV19; j_call: TRBJ1-5; clone_size: few; d_call: .; cdr3_aa: CASSYLGGNQPQHF; cdr3_nt: TGTGCCAGTAGTTACTTAGGGGGCAATCAGCCCCAGCATTTT
v_call: TRBV3-1/TRBV3-2; j_call: TRBJ1-1; clone_size: .; d_call: .; cdr3_aa: CASSQSGVGTEAFF; cdr3_nt: TGTGCCAGCAGCCAATCAGGGGTGGGCACTGAAGCTTTCTTT
v_call: TRBV6-5; j_call: TRBJ2-1; clone_size: .; d_call: .; cdr3_aa: CASSDRTGRSDEQFF; cdr3_nt: TGTGCCAGCAGCGATAGGACGGGGAGAAGCGATGAGCAGTTCTTC
v_call: TRBV6-2/TRBV6-3; j_call: TRBJ2-7; clone_size: .; d_call: TRBD2; cdr3_aa: CASSYLLAGYYEQYF; cdr3_nt: TGTGCCAGCAGTTATCTGCTAGCGGGGTACTACGAGCAGTACTTC
v_call: TRBV11-2; j_call: TRBJ1-6; clone_size: .; d_call: .; cdr3_aa: CASSLEGIYNSPLHF; cdr3_nt: TGTGCCAGCAGCTTAGAGGGCATCTATAATTCACCCCTCCACTTT